The 31 T cell receptor beta chains given below trace back to one sample, sequenced in a study of T cell changes during pregnancy in multiple sclerosis. Here immunoSEQ multiplex PCR was the method, and the copy in TCRdb shows in-frame clones only, minus some. The sample shows roughly 40,000 clones, approximately 92% of them seen only once. Material: CD4+ T cells from peripheral blood mononuclear cells, obtained in the third trimester of pregnancy. The receptors were gathered from a female donor with multiple sclerosis, enrolled in a pregnancy study.

The CDR3 bases are TGTGCCAGCAGGTCCGACGGGACAGGACCCTACGAGCAGTACTTC. This encodes CASRSDGTGPYEQYF. The V call is TRBV27, the J call TRBJ2-7; TRBD1 matches at 8 bases. Per germline, CDR1 MNHEY and CDR2 SMNVEV (reference sequence). The length of the CDR3 is 15 residues. The ends lost 6 bases at V and 2 bases at J; junction bases unmatched: 9.

This clone turned up a few times. The V and J genes are TRBV30 and TRBJ1-1, with a tentative D call TRBD1 (6 bases). The CDR3 sequence is 12 residues long. V gave up 4 bases and J gave up 4 bases, with 10 bases separating them. Germline lookup yields CDR1 GTSNPN and CDR2 SVGIG (reference sequence). CDR3 amino acids: CAWKQGPTEAFF. The CDR3 DNA reads TGTGCCTGGAAACAGGGACCCACTGAAGCTTTCTTT.

V gene TRBV25-1 combines with J gene TRBJ1-1, with 8 bases aligning to TRBD1. The junction had 7 bases not matched to a gene; V was cut back by 3 bases and J by 1 base. The CDR3 loop spans 16 amino acids. In germline, CDR1 is MGHDK, CDR2 SYGVNS. In DNA, the CDR3 is TGTGCCAGCAGTGAGGTGACAGGGGTTGGGAACACTGAAGCTTTCTTT. Translating it yields CASSEVTGVGNTEAFF.

The chain recombines TRBV14 with TRBJ2-1; 10 bases fit TRBD1. Germline V gene sequence: CDR1 SGHDN, CDR2 FVKESK. V lost 2 bases and J lost 4; bases outside the gene matches: 20. CDR3 length equals 21 residues. The CDR3 here is CASSQIRGQGMTSFRYNEQFF. The DNA of the CDR3 is TGTGCCAGCAGCCAAATTCGGGGACAGGGGATGACTAGTTTTCGGTACAATGAGCAGTTCTTC.

The V gene is TRBV7-2, the J gene TRBJ2-2; TRBD2 agrees at 9 bases. CDR1 and CDR2 from the germline V gene are SGHTA and FQGNSA. Trimming at V came to 1 base and at J to 7 bases, leaving 10 bases not matched to a gene. This CDR3 comprises 17 residues. CDR3 protein: CASSLGRLAGVDGELFF. CDR3 nucleotide sequence: TGTGCCAGCAGCTTAGGTCGATTAGCGGGAGTTGACGGGGAGCTGTTTTTT.

The chain uses TRBV29-1 and TRBJ2-4; 7 positions match TRBD1. The CDR3 has 15 amino acids. The V and J ends lost 0 bases and 8 bases, in that order; junction bases with no gene match: 10. CDR1 and CDR2 from the germline V gene are SQVTM and ANQGSEA. Written as DNA, the CDR3 is TGCAGCGTTGAAGAAGGGAAGGGGGCTGGGGACATTCAGTACTTC. This encodes CSVEEGKGAGDIQYF.

In this sample, this clone turned up once. The chain combines TRBV5-1 with TRBJ2-3; 10 nucleotides match TRBD2. The CDR3 has 20 amino acids. Germline CDR1 and CDR2: SGHRS and YFSETQ. V lost 5 bases, J lost 4 bases, and 22 bases stayed unmatched. Here the CDR3 reads CASSRKGLAGVFGGADTQYF. CDR3 bases: TGCGCCAGCAGTCGGAAGGGGCTAGCGGGAGTCTTCGGGGGTGCAGATACGCAGTATTTT.

This clone has just one count. The rearrangement joins TRBV10-2 to TRBJ2-3; a possible D gene is TRBD2 (5 bases). With 6 bases removed from V and 3 bases from J, the gap between germline ends came to 13 bases. The CDR3 has 14 residues. The germline V gene encodes CDR1 WSHSY and CDR2 SAAADI. The CDR3: CASRSPLETDTQYF. The CDR3 DNA is TGCGCCAGCAGGAGTCCACTAGAGACAGATACGCAGTATTTT.

This clone was detected only once. The chain joins TRBV5-1 to TRBJ2-5; possibly TRBD2 for D (6 bases). The V and J ends lost 2 bases and 3 bases respectively, with 11 bases between them. The V gene's germline CDR1 is SGHRS and CDR2 YFSETQ. The CDR3 has 14 amino acids. CDR3 nucleotides: TGCGCCAGCAGCTTTACCCCGGGAGAAGAGACCCAGTACTTC. It yields the protein CASSFTPGEETQYF.

This sequence joins TRBV6-1 and TRBJ1-5, with 9 bases that match TRBD1. The CDR3 consists of 15 residues. Germline V CDR1 and CDR2: MNHNS, SASEGT. V shed 8 bases and J 7 bases; nucleotides not matched to a gene: 12. CDR3 DNA sequence: TGTGCCAGCCACGACTCACAGGGGGCAAGACAGCCCCAGCATTTT. Translating it yields CASHDSQGARQPQHF.

This clone was picked up one time. The genes are TRBV7-8 and TRBJ2-3; D ambiguous. The V and J ends lost 2 bases and 0 bases respectively, with 9 bases between them. The CDR3 spans 15 residues. Germline CDR1 reads SGHVS; CDR2 reads FQNEAQ. The CDR3 DNA reads as TGTGCCAGCAGCTTATCCACGCAGAGCACAGATACGCAGTATTTT. It encodes CASSLSTQSTDTQYF.

The V call is TRBV30, the J call TRBJ1-2; perhaps TRBD1 as D (6 bases). Deletions cut 8 bases from V and 8 bases from J, with 15 bases between. Germline V gene sequence: CDR1 GTSNPN, CDR2 SVGIG (reference sequence). The CDR3 covers 11 residues. DNA of the CDR3: TGTGCCGGGACCGACAGGAGCGGCTACACCTTC. Its translation is CAGTDRSGYTF. The full variable domain, its missing parts supplied by reference TRBV30 and TRBJ1-2, is SQTIHQWPATLVQPVGSPLSLECTVEGTSNPNLYWYRQAAGRGLQLLFYSVGIGQISSEVPQNLSASRPQDRQFILSSKKLLLSDSGFYLCAGTDRSGYTFGSGTRLTVV.

The chain couples TRBV5-1 to TRBJ1-2; 11 nucleotides align to TRBD1. With V trimmed by 4 bases and J by 8 bases, 7 bases remained unmatched. Germline values: CDR1 SGHRS, CDR2 YFSETQ. The CDR3 is 14 residues long. The CDR3 loop reads CASSDRTGGKGYTF. For the CDR3, the DNA is TGCGCCAGCAGCGACCGGACAGGGGGCAAAGGCTACACCTTC.

This chain uses TRBV15 with TRBJ1-1; 8 nucleotides agree with TRBD1. The CDR3 is 15 residues long. After removal of 0 bases from V and 4 bases from J, the junction contained 4 bases not matched to a gene. Germline V gene sequence: CDR1 LNHNV, CDR2 YYDKDF (reference sequence). The DNA of the CDR3 is TGTGCCACCAGCAGAGATCACAGGGGGACCACTGAAGCTTTCTTT. This sequence encodes CATSRDHRGTTEAFF.

The chain recombines TRBV27 with TRBJ2-5, with TRBD2 matching over 12 bases. CDR1 and CDR2 (germline): MNHEY, SMNVEV (reference sequence). This CDR3 contains 16 residues. V was pared by 6 bases and J by 4 bases, with 9 bases of the junction left unmatched. CDR3 amino acids: CASRQARTSGIETQYF. CDR3 nucleotide sequence: TGTGCCAGCAGACAAGCCCGGACTAGCGGGATAGAGACCCAGTACTTC.

The chain recombines TRBV7-8 with TRBJ1-3, with unresolved D. This CDR3 has 14 amino acids. Deletions cut 4 bases from V and 4 bases from J, with 11 bases between. Germline V CDR1 and CDR2: SGHVS, FQNEAQ. The CDR3 nucleotides read TGTGCCAGCAGCTCCCTAGAAATCGGAAACACCATATATTTT. It specifies CASSSLEIGNTIYF.

CDR3 protein: CASSQTGGLNTGELFF. The CDR3 DNA sequence: TGCGCCAGCAGTCAAACAGGGGGCCTTAACACCGGGGAGCTGTTTTTT. The genes are TRBV5-1 and TRBJ2-2; 9 bases fit TRBD1. CDR3 size: 16 residues. The V gene end was trimmed by 5 bases and the J gene end by 2 bases; junction bases not matched to a gene: 7. The germline gives CDR1 SGHRS, CDR2 YFSETQ.

V is TRBV19 and J is TRBJ2-7, with 7 bases matching TRBD1. From germline, CDR1 is LNHDA and CDR2 SQIVND (reference sequence). The trim removed 3 bases at V and 3 bases at J, leaving 5 bases unmatched. The CDR3 loop spans 14 amino acids. The CDR3 DNA follows: TGTGCCAGTAGTATCGTCGCAGGGGGCTACGAGCAGTACTTC. It yields the protein CASSIVAGGYEQYF.

This chain joins TRBV5-1 and TRBJ2-1; TRBD2 aligns across 12 bases. The CDR3 contains 16 residues. Germline V gene sequence: CDR1 SGHRS, CDR2 YFSETQ. J lost 0 bases, V lost 5 bases, and 3 bases had no gene match. CDR3 sequence: CASSPSGRGSYNEQFF. The CDR3 nucleotides read TGCGCCAGCAGTCCTAGCGGGAGGGGCTCCTACAATGAGCAGTTCTTC.

The chain joins TRBV4-1 to TRBJ2-7, with a weak D call TRBD1 (6 bases). CDR3 length: 15 amino acids. The V end lost 3 bases, the J end lost 0 bases, and 12 bases lay between the germline ends. Germline V gene data show CDR1 as MGHRA and CDR2 as YSYEKL. CDR3 in amino acids: CASSQGQGPSYEQYF. The CDR3 DNA sequence: TGCGCCAGCAGCCAGGGCCAGGGGCCCTCCTACGAGCAGTACTTC.

The rearrangement uses TRBV28 and TRBJ1-5, with a tentative D call TRBD1 (6 bases). V lost 6 bases and J 0 bases, leaving 18 bases between the germline ends. The CDR3 runs to 17 residues. The germline V gene encodes CDR1 MDHEN and CDR2 SYDVKM. CDR3 sequence reads: CASRTGIEGFSNQPQHF. DNA for the CDR3: TGTGCCAGCAGAACAGGGATAGAGGGTTTTAGCAATCAGCCCCAGCATTTT.

This rearrangement joins TRBV18 to TRBJ2-5, with unresolved D. Between the trimmed V and J ends, which lost 3 bases and 0 bases, there was a span of 11 bases. The CDR3 runs 15 residues. The germline gives CDR1 KGHSH, CDR2 LQKENI. The CDR3 DNA is TGTGCCAGCTCACCCACCCCGGAGTACCAAGAGACCCAGTACTTC. This gives the protein CASSPTPEYQETQYF. The full variable domain, its missing parts supplied by reference TRBV18 and TRBJ2-5, is NAGVMQNPRHLVRRRGQEARLRCSPMKGHSHVYWYRQLPEEGLKFMVYLQKENIIDESGMPKERFSAEFPKEGPSILRIQQVVRGDSAAYFCASSPTPEYQETQYFGPGTRLLVL.

The chain carries TRBV30 and TRBJ2-1, with 10 bases aligning to TRBD2. Losses at the gene ends were 4 bases for V and 5 bases for J; bases not matched to a gene: 5. There are 14 residues in the CDR3. The germline V gene encodes CDR1 GTSNPN and CDR2 SVGIG (reference sequence). The CDR3 DNA is TGTGCCTGGACCACTAGCGGGACGAACAATGAGCAGTTCTTC. It yields the protein CAWTTSGTNNEQFF.

CDR3 amino acids: CASSLEEGDTQYF. The CDR3 nucleotides read TGTGCCAGCAGCTTAGAGGAGGGAGATACGCAGTATTTT. J is TRBJ2-3 and V is TRBV11-3; D possibly corresponds to TRBD2 (6 bases). The CDR3 spans 13 residues. The germline V and J ends were trimmed by 0 bases and 5 bases, with 6 bases remaining between them. Germline V gene data show CDR1 as SGHNT and CDR2 as YENEEA.

This clone occurred once. The chain is built from TRBV10-3 and TRBJ1-5; 7 bases are shared with TRBD1. The CDR3 has 17 residues. Germline V CDR1 and CDR2: ENHRY, SYGVKD. V lost 0 bases, J lost 0 bases, and 5 bases stayed unmatched. Here the CDR3 DNA reads TGTGCCATCAGTGAGTCGTTTGGGACAGATAGCAATCAGCCCCAGCATTTT. It codes for CAISESFGTDSNQPQHF.

This chain connects TRBV4-1 to TRBJ2-1; 12 positions match TRBD2. The trim removed 5 bases at V and 4 bases at J, leaving 9 bases unmatched. This CDR3 spans 17 amino acids. Germline V CDR1 and CDR2: MGHRA, YSYEKL. The CDR3 loop reads CASSTTPLAGGYNEQFF. The CDR3 DNA sequence: TGCGCCAGCAGCACTACCCCACTAGCGGGAGGATACAATGAGCAGTTCTTC.

J is TRBJ2-7 and V is TRBV6-7; 10 bases are shared with TRBD1. TRBV6-7 is annotated as an ORF whose role is uncertain. J was trimmed by 2 bases and V by 7 bases; bases with no gene match: 20. This CDR3 contains 19 residues. The CDR3 here is CASTDERDRGSMSPYEQYF. The DNA for the CDR3 is TGTGCCAGCACCGACGAACGGGACAGGGGATCGATGTCCCCCTACGAGCAGTACTTC.

This sequence joins TRBV5-5 and TRBJ2-5; TRBD1 aligns across 9 bases. V was pared by 4 bases and J by 4 bases, with 8 bases of the junction left unmatched. The germline CDR1 and CDR2 sequences are SGHKS and YYEKEE (reference sequence). The CDR3 loop spans 15 amino acids. The CDR3 reads CASSTVTGGGETQYF. The CDR3 DNA is TGTGCCAGCAGCACCGTGACAGGGGGAGGAGAGACCCAGTACTTC.

The chain uses TRBV5-8 and TRBJ2-7, with a weak D call TRBD1 (5 bases). CDR3 length: 15 residues. Trimming stripped 4 bases from V and 3 bases from J, with 17 bases between. Germline values: CDR1 SGHTS, CDR2 YDEGEE. CDR3 DNA sequence: TGTGCCAGCAGCCCCCTCCTCAGGGAAGACTACGAGCAGTACTTC. Its protein is CASSPLLREDYEQYF. Variable domain in full (rest from reference TRBV5-8 and TRBJ2-7): EAGVTQSPTHLIKTRGQQATLRCSPISGHTSVYWYQQALGLGLQFLLWYDEGEERNRGNFPPRFSGRQFPNYSSELNVNALELEDSALYLCASSPLLREDYEQYFGPGTRLTVT.

The V call is TRBV10-3, the J call TRBJ2-3; 10 bases fit TRBD2. With 4 bases clipped from V and 5 bases from J, the junction kept 6 bases outside the gene matches. Germline V CDR1 and CDR2: ENHRY, SYGVKD. CDR3 length: 15 amino acids. The CDR3 is CAISATSGTVDTQYF. In DNA form, the CDR3 reads TGTGCCATCAGTGCCACTAGCGGGACGGTAGATACGCAGTATTTT.

The chain combines TRBV29-1 with TRBJ1-2; no clear D gene. The germline V and J ends were trimmed by 7 bases and 0 bases, with 6 bases remaining between them. Looked up from germline, CDR1 is SQVTM and CDR2 is ANQGSEA. The CDR3 is 11 amino acids. CDR3 coding DNA: TGCAGCGCAACAGCTAACTATGGCTACACCTTC. Residues: CSATANYGYTF.